This entry lists 2 T cell receptor beta chains sequenced from one sample in a study of shared clonotypes between healthy human individuals. The assay was immunoSEQ multiplex PCR, and TCRdb's table has in-frame clones only and misses some. The sample has over a million clones; less than 99% are singletons. Sequencing was performed on naive CD4+ T cells sorted from blood. The subset denotes: CD45RA+ positively selected. The receptors derive from a man aged 25-40 years in good health.

The chain joins TRBV10-3 to TRBJ2-5; 7 bases match TRBD2. The CDR3 has 13 amino acids. Germline loops: CDR1 ENHRY, CDR2 SYGVKD. After removal of 5 bases from V and 5 bases from J, the junction contained 5 bases not matched to a gene. The CDR3 DNA reads as TGTGCCATCAGTCAAAACGGGGGGGAGACCCAGTACTTC. It specifies CAISQNGGETQYF.

This chain connects TRBV5-1 to TRBJ2-3, with a tentative D call TRBD1 (6 bases). Germline CDR1 reads SGHRS; CDR2 reads YFSETQ. CDR3 length: 14 amino acids. Trimming left V 5 bases short and J 0 bases short, with 10 bases between. CDR3 nucleotide sequence: TGCGCCAGCAGGGGGGCAGTTAGCACAGATACGCAGTATTTT. Translation: CASRGAVSTDTQYF.